Reported below is one T cell receptor beta chain. This specimen belongs to a study of shared clonotypes between healthy human individuals. Clones were sequenced by immunoSEQ multiplex PCR, and TCRdb holds only the in-frame ones, with some missing. The sample has more than 2 million clones, about 95% seen once. Trimming cost V 3 bases and J 3 bases, with 16 bases left between them. This CDR3 is 16 amino acids long. The germline CDR1 and CDR2 sequences are LGHNA and YNFKEQ. A split of CD4+ cells into CD45RA+ naive and CD45RA-negative memory subsets was performed. The sample taken for sequencing was naive CD4+ T cells sorted from blood. Noted subset: CD45RA+ positively selected. The sequence was obtained from a man between 18 and 29 years old in good health. The chain employs TRBV4-2 and TRBJ2-3; D possibly corresponds to TRBD1 (7 bases). The DNA of the CDR3 is TGTGCCAGCAGCCACGGAGGGGGCAGGGGAACAGATACGCAGTATTTT. Translated, it gives CASSHGGGRGTDTQYF.